A selection of T cell receptor beta chains follows, all from one sample in a study of CD8+CD57+ T cells in acquired aplastic anemia. TCRdb used MiXCR to reprocess the reads, holding one entry per CDR3 protein. The sample includes about 180,000 distinct CDR3 sequences, roughly half of them seen just once. Material: sorted CD4+, CD8+, or CD8+CD57+ T cells (not recorded which) from PBMCs. These receptors were collected from a human donor with aplastic anemia. Both conserved end residues are part of each CDR3. A D gene is named only where the DNA matches it firmly. Size is stated for part of the rows, as once, few or many counts, or as a class when the clone is expanded.

j_call: TRBJ1-5
clone_size: -
d_call: -
v_call: TRBV24-1
cdr3_aa: CATSSGGSSSAVQPQHF
cdr3_nt: TGTGCCACCAGTTCTGGGGGGTCCAGCTCTGCGGTTCAGCCCCAGCATTTT

j_call: TRBJ1-2
clone_size: -
d_call: -
v_call: TRBV10-3
cdr3_aa: CAISIGDRDGGYTF
cdr3_nt: TGTGCCATCTCAATAGGGGATCGAGATGGCGGCTACACCTTC

j_call: TRBJ2-5
clone_size: many
d_call: TRBD2
v_call: TRBV6-6
cdr3_aa: CASSTSGQETQYF
cdr3_nt: TGTGCCAGCAGCACTAGCGGGCAAGAGACCCAGTACTTC

j_call: TRBJ2-5
clone_size: -
d_call: -
v_call: TRBV2
cdr3_aa: CASSVLEETQYF
cdr3_nt: TGTGCCAGCAGTGTTCTTGAAGAGACCCAGTACTTC

j_call: TRBJ1-2
clone_size: many
d_call: TRBD1
v_call: TRBV5-6
cdr3_aa: CASSLEDRDFYGYTF
cdr3_nt: TGTGCCAGCAGCTTGGAGGACAGGGACTTTTATGGCTACACCTTC

j_call: TRBJ2-1
clone_size: -
d_call: TRBD2
v_call: TRBV7-9
cdr3_aa: CASSPWGTSFSSQFF
cdr3_nt: TGTGCCAGCAGCCCATGGGGGACTAGCTTTTCGAGCCAGTTCTTC

j_call: TRBJ1-5
clone_size: -
d_call: -
v_call: TRBV2
cdr3_aa: CASREAPGNQPQHF
cdr3_nt: TGTGCCAGCCGAGAAGCCCCAGGGAACCAGCCCCAGCATTTT

j_call: TRBJ2-2
clone_size: many
d_call: -
v_call: TRBV7-6
cdr3_aa: CASSLDLGYGELFF
cdr3_nt: TGTGCCAGCAGCTTAGATCTGGGTTACGGGGAGCTGTTTTTT

j_call: TRBJ2-3
clone_size: many
d_call: -
v_call: TRBV6-1
cdr3_aa: CASRGGTGFTDTQYF
cdr3_nt: TGTGCCAGCAGGGGGGGAACAGGGTTCACAGATACGCAGTATTTT

j_call: TRBJ2-2
clone_size: many
d_call: -
v_call: TRBV7-3
cdr3_aa: CASSEILDTGELFF
cdr3_nt: TGTGCCAGCAGCGAAATATTGGACACCGGGGAGCTGTTTTTT

j_call: TRBJ2-7
clone_size: once
d_call: -
v_call: TRBV10-3
cdr3_aa: CAITSDSEYEQYF
cdr3_nt: TGTGCCATCACCTCGGACTCAGAGTACGAGCAGTACTTC

j_call: TRBJ2-3
clone_size: -
d_call: -
v_call: TRBV24-1
cdr3_aa: CATSDGHTDAQYF
cdr3_nt: TGTGCCACCAGTGATGGCCACACAGATGCGCAGTATTTT

j_call: TRBJ2-5
clone_size: -
d_call: -
v_call: TRBV20-1
cdr3_aa: CSARDHRSFPNQETQYF
cdr3_nt: TGCAGTGCTAGAGACCATCGTAGTTTCCCCAACCAAGAGACCCAGTACTTC

j_call: TRBJ2-3
clone_size: -
d_call: TRBD2
v_call: TRBV15
cdr3_aa: CATSSSTSGYTQYF
cdr3_nt: TGTGCCACCAGCAGTTCGACTAGCGGCTATACGCAGTATTTT

j_call: TRBJ1-2
clone_size: few
d_call: -
v_call: TRBV28
cdr3_aa: CASSTFGGRDYTF
cdr3_nt: TGTGCCAGCAGCACATTCGGGGGCCGTGACTACACCTTC

j_call: TRBJ2-1
clone_size: many
d_call: TRBD2
v_call: TRBV2
cdr3_aa: CASSTWTSGRAGGDEQFF
cdr3_nt: TGTGCCAGCAGTACCTGGACTAGCGGGAGGGCCGGTGGGGATGAGCAGTTCTTC

j_call: TRBJ1-5
clone_size: many
d_call: -
v_call: TRBV4-1
cdr3_aa: CASSQDYRVPPSQPQHF
cdr3_nt: TGCGCCAGCAGCCAGGACTACAGGGTCCCCCCTAGTCAGCCCCAGCATTTT

j_call: TRBJ2-7
clone_size: many
d_call: TRBD1
v_call: TRBV7-2
cdr3_aa: CASSSDRGVSYEQYF
cdr3_nt: TGTGCCAGCAGCTCGGACAGGGGGGTTTCCTACGAGCAGTACTTC

j_call: TRBJ1-1
clone_size: -
d_call: -
v_call: TRBV10-3
cdr3_aa: CAISERNTEAFF
cdr3_nt: TGTGCCATCAGTGAGAGGAACACTGAAGCTTTCTTT

j_call: TRBJ2-3
clone_size: few
d_call: -
v_call: TRBV20-1
cdr3_aa: CSASNVGDTQYF
cdr3_nt: TGCAGTGCTAGTAACGTCGGAGATACGCAGTATTTT

j_call: TRBJ2-7
clone_size: -
d_call: -
v_call: TRBV9
cdr3_aa: CASSVGSRDYEQYF
cdr3_nt: TGTGCCAGCAGCGTAGGTTCCAGGGACTACGAGCAGTACTTC

j_call: TRBJ2-7
clone_size: many
d_call: TRBD1
v_call: TRBV20-1
cdr3_aa: CSAGRTGSSYEQYF
cdr3_nt: TGCAGTGCCGGGCGGACAGGGAGCTCCTACGAGCAGTACTTC

j_call: TRBJ2-3
clone_size: many
d_call: TRBD1
v_call: TRBV6-1
cdr3_aa: CASSARTGGTDTQYF
cdr3_nt: TGTGCCAGCAGTGCTCGGACAGGGGGCACAGATACGCAGTATTTT

j_call: TRBJ2-5
clone_size: -
d_call: TRBD2
v_call: TRBV7-8
cdr3_aa: CASHPGGGETQYF
cdr3_nt: TGTGCCAGTCACCCGGGGGGTGGAGAGACCCAGTACTTC

j_call: TRBJ2-7
clone_size: few
d_call: -
v_call: TRBV25-1
cdr3_aa: CASSEWAGPYEQYF
cdr3_nt: TGTGCCAGCAGTGAATGGGCAGGGCCCTACGAGCAGTACTTC

j_call: TRBJ2-1
clone_size: few
d_call: -
v_call: TRBV9
cdr3_aa: CASSEGPLGSYNEQFF
cdr3_nt: TGTGCCAGCAGTGAAGGGCCTCTGGGGTCCTACAATGAGCAGTTCTTC

j_call: TRBJ1-2
clone_size: -
d_call: -
v_call: TRBV20-1
cdr3_aa: CSAEGMRYGYTF
cdr3_nt: TGCAGTGCGGAGGGGATGCGATATGGCTACACCTTC

j_call: TRBJ1-1
clone_size: -
d_call: -
v_call: TRBV7-9
cdr3_aa: CASSFGREEAFF
cdr3_nt: TGTGCCAGCAGCTTTGGACGGGAAGAAGCTTTCTTT

j_call: TRBJ2-2
clone_size: -
d_call: -
v_call: TRBV29-1
cdr3_aa: CSVGGTGELFF
cdr3_nt: TGCAGCGTTGGGGGGACCGGGGAGCTGTTTTTT

j_call: TRBJ1-1
clone_size: -
d_call: -
v_call: TRBV15
cdr3_aa: CATSRDEVDRFDPEAFF
cdr3_nt: TGTGCCACCAGCAGAGATGAGGTCGACAGGTTCGACCCTGAAGCTTTCTTT

j_call: TRBJ1-1
clone_size: -
d_call: -
v_call: TRBV7-7
cdr3_aa: CASSLGQTTEAFF
cdr3_nt: TGTGCTAGCAGCTTAGGGCAGACCACTGAAGCTTTCTTT

j_call: TRBJ2-7
clone_size: many
d_call: -
v_call: TRBV5-1
cdr3_aa: CASSFRGAGEQYF
cdr3_nt: TGCGCCAGCAGCTTTCGGGGAGCTGGCGAGCAGTACTTC

j_call: TRBJ1-2
clone_size: -
d_call: -
v_call: TRBV9
cdr3_aa: CASSVATGESNYGYTF
cdr3_nt: TGTGCCAGCAGCGTAGCTACGGGGGAGTCTAACTATGGCTACACCTTC

j_call: TRBJ2-1
clone_size: few
d_call: TRBD2
v_call: TRBV19
cdr3_aa: CASSIGGAYNEQFF
cdr3_nt: TGTGCCAGTAGTATCGGGGGGGCATACAATGAGCAGTTCTTC

j_call: TRBJ1-5
clone_size: -
d_call: -
v_call: TRBV12-3/TRBV12-4
cdr3_aa: CASRDGDSNQPQHF
cdr3_nt: TGTGCCAGTCGGGACGGGGATAGCAATCAGCCCCAGCATTTT

j_call: TRBJ2-7
clone_size: many
d_call: TRBD2
v_call: TRBV6-5
cdr3_aa: CASSYLPGGQYEQYF
cdr3_nt: TGTGCCAGCAGTTATCTACCGGGGGGGCAGTACGAGCAGTACTTC

j_call: TRBJ2-1
clone_size: -
d_call: TRBD1
v_call: TRBV7-8
cdr3_aa: CASTYGQGGNEQFF
cdr3_nt: TGTGCCAGCACCTACGGACAGGGGGGGAATGAGCAGTTCTTC

j_call: TRBJ2-7
clone_size: -
d_call: -
v_call: TRBV7-2
cdr3_aa: CASSLASGGSYEQYF
cdr3_nt: TGTGCCAGCAGCTTAGCGAGCGGTGGCTCCTACGAGCAGTACTTC

j_call: TRBJ1-4
clone_size: few
d_call: -
v_call: TRBV28
cdr3_aa: CASTRVATNEKLFF
cdr3_nt: TGTGCCAGCACCAGGGTTGCAACTAATGAAAAACTGTTTTTT

j_call: TRBJ1-4
clone_size: -
d_call: -
v_call: TRBV5-1
cdr3_aa: CASSLSGIPEKLFF
cdr3_nt: TGCGCCAGCAGCTTATCAGGGATACCGGAAAAACTGTTTTTT